Following are 13 T cell receptor beta chains from one sample sequenced in a study of T-cell memory formation after mild COVID-19. TCRdb re-called the 5' RACE reads with MiXCR, one entry per CDR3 protein. The sample holds roughly 370,000 distinct CDR3 sequences, around a sixth seen once. Sample: PBMCs or a T cell subset sorted from them (not recorded which). The receptors stem from a man aged 18 to 30 who had mild COVID-19 (a few samples of this study predate the infection). Cell type and time point are not known.

The V and J genes are TRBV5-1 and TRBJ2-5; D is unresolved. Trimming pared 2 bases from V and 5 bases from J, leaving 7 bases between. This CDR3 comprises 12 residues. CDR1 is SGHRS and CDR2 is YFSETQ in the germline V gene. CDR3 amino acids: CASSFSMETQYF. The DNA of the CDR3 is TGCGCCAGCAGCTTCAGTATGGAGACCCAGTACTTC.

This clonotype was seen a handful of times. This sequence joins TRBV7-2 and TRBJ2-3, with TRBD1 matching 7 bases. The J segment lost 2 bases and the V segment lost 4 bases, leaving 6 bases of the junction unmatched. Germline CDR1 reads SGHTA; CDR2 reads FQGNSA. There are 15 residues in the CDR3. CDR3 DNA: TGTGCCAGCAGCTACCAAGGGGGCTACACAGATACGCAGTATTTT. It translates to CASSYQGGYTDTQYF.

This chain joins TRBV20-1 and TRBJ1-4; D unresolved. The CDR3 is 18 residues long. Germline-derived CDR1 and CDR2 are DFQATT and SNEGSKA (reference sequence). Trimming pared 2 bases from V and 0 bases from J, leaving 19 bases between. The CDR3 loop is CSARNTAPKRTTNEKLFF. CDR3 nucleotides: TGCAGTGCTAGAAATACGGCACCCAAGCGTACAACTAATGAAAAACTGTTTTTT.

This clonotype was counted only a few times. The chain couples TRBV12-3 or TRBV12-4 to TRBJ1-5; the match to TRBD1 covers 11 bases. The CDR3 extends over 15 amino acids. The junction had 6 bases not matched to a gene; V was cut back by 6 bases and J by 5 bases. CDR3 region: CASSRDRGNDQPQHF. CDR3 nucleotide sequence: TGTGCCAGCAGCCGGGACAGGGGGAACGATCAGCCCCAGCATTTT.

Concerning this clonotype: This may be a read error, as it is one base from a much larger clone. V and J are TRBV29-1 and TRBJ1-1; D gene ambiguous. This CDR3 spans 11 amino acids. Per germline, CDR1 SQVTM and CDR2 ANQGSEA. The V end lost 7 bases, the J end lost 4 bases, and 10 bases lay between the germline ends. The CDR3 reads CSACWGTEAFF. The CDR3 DNA is TGCAGCGCCTGTTGGGGCACTGAAGCTTTCTTT.

In its sample, this clonotype was seen many times. The rearrangement uses TRBV7-9 and TRBJ1-2; D possibly corresponds to TRBD1 (5 bases). CDR3 length: 13 residues. Germline V gives CDR1 SEHNR, CDR2 FQNEAQ (reference sequence). Trimming left V 4 bases short and J 0 bases short, with 6 bases between. The CDR3 DNA reads as TGTGCCAGCAGCTCGACAGCTAACTATGGCTACACCTTC. Translation gives CASSSTANYGYTF.

The CDR3 protein is CASTPGGDRGRKLFF. The CDR3 nucleotides are TGTGCCAGCACCCCTGGAGGGGACAGGGGGCGGAAACTGTTTTTT. This rearrangement joins TRBV7-8 to TRBJ1-4; 12 positions match TRBD1. The CDR3 has 15 residues. The germline gives CDR1 SGHVS, CDR2 FQNEAQ. The ends lost 7 bases at V and 11 bases at J; junction bases unmatched: 11.

Only a few counts were recorded for this clonotype. V gene TRBV7-2 combines with J gene TRBJ2-5; 9 nucleotides align to TRBD2. Germline V lookup: CDR1 SGHTA, CDR2 FQGNSA. J gave up 1 base and V 8 bases, and 5 bases lay outside the gene matches. The CDR3 consists of 14 residues. CDR3 region: CASGRGGTQETQYF. CDR3 in DNA: TGTGCCAGCGGGCGGGGGGGCACCCAAGAGACCCAGTACTTC.

J is TRBJ2-7 and V is TRBV19, with 14 positions matching TRBD2. The CDR3 totals 14 residues. The germline V gene has CDR1 LNHDA and CDR2 SQIVND (reference sequence). V was clipped by 11 bases and J by 4 bases; unmatched bases: 7. The CDR3 bases are TGTGCCGGATTGGGACTAGCGGGGGAGTACGAGCAGTACGTC. Its protein is CAGLGLAGEYEQYV.

This clonotype has just a few counts. V and J are TRBV4-2 and TRBJ2-2, with D unclear. Trimming stripped 1 base from V and 0 bases from J, with 12 bases between. Germline CDR1 LGHNA, CDR2 YNFKEQ. This CDR3 has 17 residues. The CDR3, as DNA: TGTGCCAGCAGCCAAGTACCACTGGGCGCGAACACCGGGGAGCTGTTTTTT. It is translated as CASSQVPLGANTGELFF.

The V gene is TRBV20-1, the J gene TRBJ1-2; D not certain. Deletions cut 4 bases from V and 5 bases from J, with 14 bases between. The CDR3 covers 13 residues. The V gene's germline CDR1 is DFQATT and CDR2 SNEGSKA (reference sequence). CDR3 sequence (DNA): TGCAGTGCTACGGTAGACGGTTATTATGGCTACACCTTC. Protein sequence: CSATVDGYYGYTF.

The rearrangement joins TRBV29-1 to TRBJ1-3, with D hard to call. The CDR3 extends over 11 amino acids. Trimming pared 7 bases from V and 2 bases from J, leaving 6 bases between. Germline CDR1 and CDR2: SQVTM and ANQGSEA. CDR3 nucleotides: TGCAGCGGCCGGACTGGAAACACCATATATTTT. It yields the protein CSGRTGNTIYF.

This clonotype showed up just a few times. This chain uses TRBV6-1 with TRBJ1-2; the match to TRBD1 covers 9 bases. The germline V gene has CDR1 MNHNS and CDR2 SASEGT. Losses at the gene ends were 3 bases for V and 4 bases for J; bases not matched to a gene: 6. The CDR3 extends over 15 amino acids. The DNA of the CDR3 is TGTGCCAGCAGTGAGGAAACAGGGGGCGGCTATGGCTACACCTTC. It is translated as CASSEETGGGYGYTF.